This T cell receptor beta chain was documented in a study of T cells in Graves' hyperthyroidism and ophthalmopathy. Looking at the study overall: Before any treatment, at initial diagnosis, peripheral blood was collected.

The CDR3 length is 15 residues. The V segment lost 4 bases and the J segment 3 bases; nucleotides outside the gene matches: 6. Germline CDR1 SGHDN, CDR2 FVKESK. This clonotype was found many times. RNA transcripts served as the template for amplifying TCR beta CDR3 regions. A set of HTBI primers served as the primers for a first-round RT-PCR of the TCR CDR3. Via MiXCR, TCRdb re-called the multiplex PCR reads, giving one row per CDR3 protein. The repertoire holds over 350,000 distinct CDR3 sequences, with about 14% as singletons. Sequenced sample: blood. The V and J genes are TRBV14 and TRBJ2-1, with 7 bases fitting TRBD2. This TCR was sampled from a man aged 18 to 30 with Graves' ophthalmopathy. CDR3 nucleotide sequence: TGTGCCAGCAGCCGGCGGGAGTCCGGCTACAATGAGCAGTTCTTC. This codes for CASSRRESGYNEQFF. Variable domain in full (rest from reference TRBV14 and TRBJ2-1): EAGVTQFPSHSVIEKGQTVTLRCDPISGHDNLYWYRRVMGKEIKFLLHFVKESKQDESGMPNNRFLAERTGGTYSTLKVQPAELEDSGVYFCASSRRESGYNEQFFGPGTRLTVL.